The present entry profiles one T cell receptor beta chain with its context. This sample stems from a study of tissue T cells after allogeneic stem cell transplantation. Some clones are missing from TCRdb's copy, which holds only in-frame ones; the method was immunoSEQ multiplex PCR. The profile shows tens of thousands of clones, roughly 92% of them singletons. CDR3 length equals 14 residues. Germline values: CDR1 MDHEN, CDR2 SYDVKM. V lost 3 bases and J 7 bases, leaving 10 bases between the germline ends. The origin of this receptor is a woman aged 35 to 70 who later had graft-versus-host disease after an allogeneic stem cell transplant. The input for sequencing was blood, taken before transplantation. The chain links TRBV28 to TRBJ1-6; D gene ambiguous. CDR3 amino acids: CASSLETRNSPLHF. As DNA, the CDR3 is TGTGCCAGCAGTTTGGAGACAAGAAATTCACCCCTCCACTTT.